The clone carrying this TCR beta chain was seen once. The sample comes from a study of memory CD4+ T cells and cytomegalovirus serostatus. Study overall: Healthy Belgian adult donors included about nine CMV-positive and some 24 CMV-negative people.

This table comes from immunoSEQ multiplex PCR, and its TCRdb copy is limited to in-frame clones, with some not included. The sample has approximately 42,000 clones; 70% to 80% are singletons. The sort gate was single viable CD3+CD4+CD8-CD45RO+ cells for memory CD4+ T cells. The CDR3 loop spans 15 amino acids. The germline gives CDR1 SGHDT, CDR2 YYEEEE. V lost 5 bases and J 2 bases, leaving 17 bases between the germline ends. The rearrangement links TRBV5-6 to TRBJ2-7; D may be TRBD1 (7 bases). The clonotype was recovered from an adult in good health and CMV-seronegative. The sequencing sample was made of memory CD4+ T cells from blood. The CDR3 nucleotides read TGTGCCAGCAGTCCGGGGGCAGGGGGAACCTACGAGCAGTACTTC. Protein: CASSPGAGGTYEQYF.